What follows are 23 T cell receptor beta chains derived from one specimen sequenced in a study of neurological immune-mediated disorders. TCRdb independently ran MiXCR on the 5' RACE reads; one entry per CDR3 protein. This sample has around 40,000 distinct CDR3 sequences, with about 7% found just once. Input material: CD4+ T cells from blood. These receptors came from a man aged 50 to 59 in good health.

This clonotype appeared many times. The gene calls are TRBV5-1 and TRBJ2-1; D might be TRBD1 (7 bases). The CDR3 runs 14 residues. In germline, CDR1 is SGHRS, CDR2 YFSETQ. Deletions cut 0 bases from V and 6 bases from J, with 10 bases between. The CDR3 DNA is TGCGCCAGCAGCTTGGCAGGGGGGCCCAATGAGCAGTTCTTC. Its protein is CASSLAGGPNEQFF.

This clonotype came up many times. V gene TRBV12-3 or TRBV12-4 combines with J gene TRBJ2-2, with TRBD1 matching over 9 bases. Germline trimming cut 10 bases from V and 5 bases from J; bases unmatched to any gene: 14. CDR3 length: 16 amino acids. The CDR3 coding sequence is TGTGCCACCTTCACCAGCCCACAGGGGGCAACCGGGGAGCTGTTTTTT. Protein sequence: CATFTSPQGATGELFF.

This clonotype was detected ten times or more. The chain employs TRBV6-6 and TRBJ2-6, with TRBD2 matching over 12 bases. CDR1 is MNHNY and CDR2 is SVGAGI in the germline V gene (reference sequence). This CDR3 comprises 18 residues. V shed 6 bases and J 2 bases; nucleotides not matched to a gene: 8. The CDR3 is CASRQTSGSLTGANVLTF. The CDR3 region has the DNA TGTGCCAGCAGACAGACTAGCGGGAGTCTCACTGGGGCCAACGTCCTGACTTTC.

The sample holds many counts of this clonotype. The J gene is TRBJ1-1, the V gene TRBV6-6; D is unclear. V dropped 2 bases and J dropped 1 base, with 5 bases sitting between them. CDR1 MNHNY and CDR2 SVGAGI come from the germline V gene (reference sequence). The CDR3 has 13 amino acids. The CDR3 loop is CASSYRQNTEAFF. The CDR3 DNA is TGTGCCAGCAGTTACCGGCAGAACACTGAAGCTTTCTTT.

This clonotype was counted many times. The rearrangement joins TRBV5-1 to TRBJ2-1; tentative D call: TRBD2 (6 bases). Germline CDR1 SGHRS, CDR2 YFSETQ. The V end was cut by 0 bases, the J end by 1 base, with 17 bases between. This CDR3 is 18 amino acids long. The CDR3 DNA sequence: TGCGCCAGCAGCTTGGCGGGAGAGGGCCCTTTTTCCTACAATGAGCAGTTCTTC. Translation: CASSLAGEGPFSYNEQFF.

This clonotype has a count of ten or more. This chain joins TRBV20-1 and TRBJ2-2; 12 bases are a match to TRBD2. After removal of 1 base from V and 6 bases from J, the junction contained 0 bases not matched to a gene. CDR3 size: 14 residues. Looked up from germline, CDR1 is DFQATT and CDR2 is SNEGSKA (reference sequence). For the CDR3, the DNA is TGCAGTGCTAGAGGACTAGCGGGAGCCGGGGAGCTGTTTTTT. This encodes CSARGLAGAGELFF.

At least ten counts were recorded for this clonotype. The chain uses TRBV11-2 and TRBJ2-1, with 8 bases identical to TRBD2. Germline lookup yields CDR1 SGHAT and CDR2 FQNNGV. This CDR3 is 15 amino acids long. V trimming: 6 bases; J trimming: 9 bases; junction bases outside the gene matches: 13. The CDR3, as DNA: TGTGCCAGCAGACCAATCGGCGGGAGGAATAGTGAGCAGTTCTTC. Protein sequence: CASRPIGGRNSEQFF.

This clonotype was counted ten times or more. This chain joins TRBV28 and TRBJ1-5, with a weak D call TRBD1 (5 bases). V lost 11 bases to trimming and J lost 3 bases, with 14 bases between them. The germline V gene has CDR1 MDHEN and CDR2 SYDVKM. CDR3 length: 13 amino acids. CDR3 DNA: TGTGCCTGTCGGCGGGGGTTCAATCAGCCCCAGCATTTT. It specifies CACRRGFNQPQHF.

The V gene is TRBV25-1, the J gene TRBJ2-7; 7 nucleotides line up with TRBD1. With 6 bases clipped from V and 12 bases from J, the junction kept 8 bases outside the gene matches. Germline CDR1 reads MGHDK; CDR2 reads SYGVNS. This CDR3 is built from 11 residues. CDR3 in amino acids: CASSQTGSGYF. The CDR3 DNA reads as TGTGCCAGCAGCCAGACAGGGTCGGGGTACTTC.

This clonotype was counted many times. The chain uses TRBV3-1 and TRBJ1-3; TRBD1 might be the D (6 bases). This CDR3 spans 20 amino acids. CDR1 and CDR2 from the germline V gene are LGHDT and YNNKEL (reference sequence). Trimming cost V 3 bases and J 0 bases, with 24 bases left between them. CDR3: CASSHTVGGFADTSGNTIYF. The DNA for the CDR3 is TGTGCCAGCAGCCATACTGTGGGGGGCTTCGCCGATACCTCTGGAAACACCATATATTTT.

This chain uses TRBV5-4 with TRBJ1-1, with D uncertain. The germline CDR1 and CDR2 sequences are SGHNT and YYREEE (reference sequence). Deletions cut 0 bases from V and 1 base from J, with 10 bases between. The CDR3 runs to 15 residues. Written as DNA, the CDR3 is TGTGCCAGCAGCTTGGGTGACATAGCGAACACTGAAGCTTTCTTT. This sequence encodes CASSLGDIANTEAFF.

The sample holds many counts of this clonotype. The J gene is TRBJ2-7, the V gene TRBV20-1; TRBD2 matches 10 bases. With 1 base clipped from V and 3 bases from J, the junction kept 3 bases outside the gene matches. The CDR3 runs 14 residues. Per the germline V gene, CDR1 is DFQATT and CDR2 is SNEGSKA (reference sequence). CDR3 protein: CSARVPSGGYEQYF. For the CDR3, the DNA is TGCAGTGCTAGAGTTCCTAGCGGGGGCTACGAGCAGTACTTC.

The sample holds many counts of this clonotype. This chain joins TRBV7-2 and TRBJ2-1; D is perhaps TRBD1 or TRBD2 (5 bases each). This CDR3 spans 16 amino acids. Trimming shortened V by 4 bases and J by 7 bases, and 20 bases separated the two germline ends. Per the germline V gene, CDR1 is SGHTA and CDR2 is FQGNSA. In nucleotides, the CDR3 is TGTGCCAGCAGCTCAGAGGGGTCCTCGGGTGTGAATGAGCAGTTCTTC. Protein sequence: CASSSEGSSGVNEQFF.

This clonotype occurred many times. The chain links TRBV3-1 to TRBJ2-7; D possibly corresponds to TRBD1 (5 bases). Germline loops: CDR1 LGHDT, CDR2 YNNKEL (reference sequence). Trimming pared 6 bases from V and 1 base from J, leaving 7 bases between. The CDR3 consists of 12 residues. CDR3 DNA sequence: TGTGCCAGCAGGCAGGGATCCTACGAGCAGTACTTC. Protein sequence: CASRQGSYEQYF.

The table lists this clonotype with many counts. The CDR3 nucleotides are TGCAGCGTCTCTGACAGGTTTTCCTACGAGCAGTACTTC. Translation: CSVSDRFSYEQYF. V and J are TRBV29-1 and TRBJ2-7; D is perhaps TRBD1 (6 bases). The germline gives CDR1 SQVTM, CDR2 ANQGSEA. This CDR3 region has 13 residues. V was cut by 6 bases and J by 1 base, with 13 bases left in between.

This clonotype was seen many times. V usage is TRBV10-3 and J usage is TRBJ2-7, with a possible D match to TRBD2 (6 bases). Deletions cut 3 bases from V and 0 bases from J, with 18 bases between. The CDR3 extends over 17 amino acids. The germline CDR1 and CDR2 sequences are ENHRY and SYGVKD. The CDR3 sequence is CAISDPPGGDASYEQYF. The CDR3 DNA reads TGTGCCATCAGTGACCCCCCTGGCGGGGACGCCTCCTACGAGCAGTACTTC.

The chain joins TRBV10-3 to TRBJ2-5, with D unresolved. V gave up 0 bases and J gave up 5 bases, with 10 bases separating them. The CDR3 contains 14 residues. CDR1 is ENHRY and CDR2 is SYGVKD in the germline V gene. The CDR3 sequence: CAISESVARETQYF. The CDR3 nucleotides read TGTGCCATCAGTGAGTCAGTCGCACGGGAGACCCAGTACTTC.

This clonotype was recorded many times. J is TRBJ2-7 and V is TRBV7-2; TRBD1 matches 10 bases. The CDR3 length is 14 residues. Per germline, CDR1 SGHTA and CDR2 FQGNSA. With 4 bases clipped from V and 4 bases from J, the junction kept 4 bases outside the gene matches. CDR3 region: CASSSDRGLYEQYF. The CDR3 DNA follows: TGTGCCAGCAGCTCTGACAGGGGGCTATACGAGCAGTACTTC. Full variable domain (rest looked up from reference TRBV7-2 and TRBJ2-7): GAGVSQSPSNKVTEKGKDVELRCDPISGHTALYWYRQSLGQGLEFLIYFQGNSAPDKSGLPSDRFSAERTGGSVSTLTIQRTQQEDSAVYLCASSSDRGLYEQYFGPGTRLTVT.

This clonotype was seen at least ten times. The chain carries TRBV15 and TRBJ2-3; D ambiguous. V lost 4 bases and J 3 bases, leaving 5 bases between the germline ends. Germline lookup yields CDR1 LNHNV and CDR2 YYDKDF (reference sequence). CDR3 length equals 12 residues. The CDR3 region has the DNA TGTGCCACCAGCATGAAGACAGATACGCAGTATTTT. Translation gives CATSMKTDTQYF. The variable domain in full, with the rest retrieved from reference TRBV15 and TRBJ2-3, is DAMVIQNPRYQVTQFGKPVTLSCSQTLNHNVMYWYQQKSSQAPKLLFHYYDKDFNNEADTPDNFQSRRPNTSFCFLDIRSPGLGDTAMYLCATSMKTDTQYFGPGTRLTVL.

This clonotype was observed a few times. J is TRBJ2-3 and V is TRBV7-2, with 8 bases that match TRBD2. V shed 5 bases, J shed 3 bases, and the junction held 7 bases outside the gene matches. Germline values: CDR1 SGHTA, CDR2 FQGNSA. This CDR3 spans 15 amino acids. The CDR3 is CASSPWTSRTDTQYF. In nucleotides, the CDR3 is TGTGCCAGCAGCCCCTGGACTAGCCGGACAGATACGCAGTATTTT.

In this sample, this clonotype turned up many times. The V call is TRBV12-3 or TRBV12-4, the J call TRBJ2-7, with D tentatively TRBD1 (6 bases). This CDR3 region has 14 residues. Trimming pared 6 bases from V and 4 bases from J, leaving 16 bases between. Written as DNA, the CDR3 is TGTGCCAGCAGCCCCCCCGGACAGCAGTACGAGCAGTACTTC. Protein: CASSPPGQQYEQYF.

The chain carries TRBV29-1 and TRBJ2-1; 13 bases are shared with TRBD2. CDR1 is SQVTM and CDR2 is ANQGSEA in the germline V gene. V was clipped by 6 bases and J by 1 base; unmatched bases: 6. The CDR3 spans 16 residues. The CDR3 DNA is TGCAGCGTGGTCCCGACTAGCGGGAGGTCCTACAATGAGCAGTTCTTC. It encodes CSVVPTSGRSYNEQFF.

This clonotype was detected many times. The V and J genes are TRBV6-5 and TRBJ2-2; 8 nucleotides agree with TRBD1. Germline V gene data show CDR1 as MNHEY and CDR2 as SVGAGI. CDR3 length equals 15 residues. J lost 6 bases, V lost 4 bases, and 7 bases had no gene match. The CDR3 nucleotides are TGTGCCAGCAGTTTCAGGACAGGGATTCCCGGGGAGCTGTTTTTT. It encodes CASSFRTGIPGELFF.